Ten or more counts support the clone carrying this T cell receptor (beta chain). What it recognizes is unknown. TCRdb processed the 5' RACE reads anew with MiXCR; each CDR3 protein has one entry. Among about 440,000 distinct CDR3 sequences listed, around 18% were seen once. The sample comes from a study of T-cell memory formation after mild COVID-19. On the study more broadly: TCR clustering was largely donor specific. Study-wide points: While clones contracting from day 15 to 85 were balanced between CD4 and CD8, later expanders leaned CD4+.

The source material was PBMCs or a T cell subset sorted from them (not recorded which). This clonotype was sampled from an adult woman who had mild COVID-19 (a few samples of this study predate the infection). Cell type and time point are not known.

The CDR3 DNA reads TGCGCCAGCAGCCAAGATGCGGGGTTGAGGAGTGCCGGGGAGCTGTTTTTT. Its translation is CASSQDAGLRSAGELFF. The V and J genes are TRBV4-1 and TRBJ2-2, with a weak D call TRBD2 (6 bases). V lost 0 bases and J lost 6, with 17 bases in between. CDR3 length: 17 amino acids. Per the germline V gene, CDR1 is MGHRA and CDR2 is YSYEKL.